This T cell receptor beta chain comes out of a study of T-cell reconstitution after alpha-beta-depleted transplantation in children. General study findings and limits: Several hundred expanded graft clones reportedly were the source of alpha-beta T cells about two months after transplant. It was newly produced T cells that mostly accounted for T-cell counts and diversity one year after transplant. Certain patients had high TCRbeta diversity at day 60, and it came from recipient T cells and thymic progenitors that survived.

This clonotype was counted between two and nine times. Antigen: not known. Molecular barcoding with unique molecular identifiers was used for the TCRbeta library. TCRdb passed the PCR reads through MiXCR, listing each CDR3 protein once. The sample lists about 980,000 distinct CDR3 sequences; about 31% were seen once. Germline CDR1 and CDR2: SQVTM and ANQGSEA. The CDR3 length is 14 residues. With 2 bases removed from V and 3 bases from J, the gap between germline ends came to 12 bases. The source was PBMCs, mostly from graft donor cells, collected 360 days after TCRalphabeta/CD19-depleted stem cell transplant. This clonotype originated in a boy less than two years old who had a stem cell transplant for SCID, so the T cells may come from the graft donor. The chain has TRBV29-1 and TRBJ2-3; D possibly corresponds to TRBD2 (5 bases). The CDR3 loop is CSVELLGGTDTQYF. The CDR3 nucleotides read TGCAGCGTTGAACTCCTGGGCGGGACAGATACGCAGTATTTT.